The 5 T cell receptor beta chains reported below all come from one sample, sequenced in a study of T-cell reconstitution after alpha-beta-depleted transplantation in children. The TCRbeta library incorporated unique molecular identifiers. TCRdb re-called the PCR reads through MiXCR, storing one row per CDR3 protein. The sample records 780,000 or so distinct CDR3 sequences, less than 20% being singletons. Sequenced here: PBMCs, mostly from graft donor cells, sampled 360 days after TCRalphabeta/CD19-depleted stem cell transplant. The receptors were gathered from a male patient aged 10 to 17 who had a stem cell transplant for acute lymphoblastic leukemia, so the T cells may come from the graft donor.

A few counts support this clonotype. This chain connects TRBV11-2 to TRBJ2-1; 12 bases match TRBD2. Germline V gene sequence: CDR1 SGHAT, CDR2 FQNNGV. This CDR3 is 15 amino acids long. Losses at the gene ends were 5 bases for V and 8 bases for J; bases not matched to a gene: 7. CDR3: CASSPRTSGIYEQFF. The CDR3 nucleotides read TGTGCCAGCAGCCCACGGACTAGCGGGATCTATGAGCAGTTCTTC.

This clonotype was counted only a few times. This chain uses TRBV14 with TRBJ2-5; D is uncertain. Looked up from germline, CDR1 is SGHDN and CDR2 is FVKESK. The CDR3 extends over 16 amino acids. The V gene lost 3 bases and the J gene lost 6 bases, with 20 bases spanning the gap. Here the CDR3 DNA reads TGTGCCAGCAGCCACCCTCCGACGGTCTTTGGGCAGACCCAGTACTTC. Encoded protein: CASSHPPTVFGQTQYF.

This clonotype was counted between two and nine times. The CDR3 is CASSLRTSRQFF. The DNA of the CDR3 is TGCGCCAGCAGCCTCCGGACTAGTAGGCAGTTCTTC. The V and J genes are TRBV4-1 and TRBJ2-1, with 7 bases matching TRBD2. This CDR3 has 12 amino acids. Trimming cost V 4 bases and J 12 bases; bases outside gene matches: 6. From germline, CDR1 is MGHRA and CDR2 YSYEKL.

The rearrangement uses TRBV5-6 and TRBJ1-2; D is ambiguous. V shed 1 base and J shed 7 bases, with 17 bases lying between them. This CDR3 comprises 15 residues. CDR1 SGHDT and CDR2 YYEEEE come from the germline V gene. The CDR3 bases are TGTGCCAGCAGCTTGACTCGAAAAGCGGAAGTTGGCTACACCTTC. This translates into CASSLTRKAEVGYTF.

Only a few counts were recorded for this clonotype. The gene calls are TRBV15 and TRBJ2-5; possibly TRBD2 for D (6 bases). The CDR3 is made up of 13 amino acids. CDR1 is LNHNV, CDR2 YYDKDF, per germline (reference sequence). The ends were cut back, 6 bases at V and 1 base at J, with 9 bases in the middle. The CDR3, as DNA: TGTGCCACCAGTTCGGAGGGCCAAGAGACCCAGTACTTC. It yields the protein CATSSEGQETQYF.